The 18 T cell receptor beta chains reported below all come from one sample, sequenced in a study of blood T cell repertoires in COVID-19. Method: immunoSEQ multiplex PCR; TCRdb's copy keeps in-frame clones and lacks some. The sample includes hundreds of thousands of clones, roughly nine tenths of them seen just once. Sequenced: PBMCs or T cells enriched from blood (not recorded which). All receptors come from a man in his 60s who had recovered from COVID-19.

The J gene is TRBJ1-1, the V gene TRBV27; D is perhaps TRBD1 (6 bases). The CDR3 runs to 13 residues. Trimming stripped 5 bases from V and 4 bases from J, with 11 bases between. Germline values: CDR1 MNHEY, CDR2 SMNVEV (reference sequence). In nucleotides, the CDR3 is TGTGCCAGCAGTCGGAGGGGGGGCACTGAAGCTTTCTTT. As protein: CASSRRGGTEAFF.

The chain is built from TRBV13 and TRBJ1-1; D not resolved. The CDR3 loop spans 14 amino acids. The V end lost 3 bases, the J end lost 4 bases, and 12 bases lay between the germline ends. Germline CDR1 PRHDT, CDR2 FYEKMQ (reference sequence). Written as DNA, the CDR3 is TGTGCCAGCAGCTTCGGAGAGTCGACCACTGAAGCTTTCTTT. It specifies CASSFGESTTEAFF.

The gene calls are TRBV7-3 and TRBJ2-5; TRBD2 might be the D (6 bases). V was trimmed by 5 bases and J by 2 bases, leaving 9 bases between them. Germline V lookup: CDR1 SGHTA, CDR2 FQGTGA. There are 13 residues in the CDR3. CDR3 in DNA: TGTGCCAGCAGCCGTGGGGGGCAAGAGACCCAGTACTTC. Translating gives CASSRGGQETQYF.

The table lists this clone with a few counts. This chain uses TRBV7-9 with TRBJ2-7, with a tentative D call TRBD2 (6 bases). Per the germline V gene, CDR1 is SEHNR and CDR2 is FQNEAQ (reference sequence). Between the trimmed V and J ends, which lost 6 bases and 2 bases, there was a span of 17 bases. CDR3 size: 15 residues. Written as DNA, the CDR3 is TGTGCCAGCAGTTCCGGAGGGCAAAAAACCTACGAGCAGTACTTC. Amino acids: CASSSGGQKTYEQYF.

A note on this clone: An end of the junction does not agree with germline; a read error may underlie this. The chain recombines TRBV7-7 with TRBJ2-1; 15 nucleotides line up with TRBD2. The CDR3 consists of 15 residues. Per the germline V gene, CDR1 is SSHAT and CDR2 is FNYEAQ (reference sequence). CDR3 nucleotide sequence: TGTGCTAGCAGCGTCGGGACTAGCGGGAGGAATGAGCAGTTCTTC. This gives the protein CASSVGTSGRNEQFF.

Details on this clone: The sample carries other DNA sequences with the same CDR3. V usage is TRBV3-1 (or the pseudogene TRBV3-2) and J usage is TRBJ1-5; no definite D call. The CDR3 is 13 amino acids. CDR1 and CDR2 from the germline V gene are LGHDT and YNNKEL (reference sequence). V lost 1 base and J lost 3, with 4 bases in between. The DNA for the CDR3 is TGTGCCAGCAGCCAAGGGCTCAATCAGCCCCAGCATTTT. Translated: CASSQGLNQPQHF.

The chain recombines TRBV9 with TRBJ2-2; TRBD1 agrees at 7 bases. V lost 0 bases and J lost 5; bases outside the gene matches: 4. The CDR3 is made up of 15 amino acids. Per the germline V gene, CDR1 is SGDLS and CDR2 is YYNGEE. The CDR3 spells CASSVDGTVTGELFF. The CDR3 coding sequence is TGTGCCAGCAGCGTAGACGGGACAGTAACCGGGGAGCTGTTTTTT. The variable domain in full, with the rest retrieved from reference TRBV9 and TRBJ2-2, is DSGVTQTPKHLITATGQRVTLRCSPRSGDLSVYWYQQSLDQGLQFLIQYYNGEERAKGNILERFSAQQFPDLHSELNLSSLELGDSALYFCASSVDGTVTGELFFGEGSRLTVL.

The V call is TRBV7-8, the J call TRBJ1-4, with a weak D call TRBD1 (5 bases). The V end lost 3 bases, the J end lost 5 bases, and 16 bases lay between the germline ends. Germline V lookup: CDR1 SGHVS, CDR2 FQNEAQ. This CDR3 spans 16 amino acids. The CDR3 spells CASSFLGGNGNEKLFF. For the CDR3, the DNA is TGTGCCAGCAGCTTCCTTGGGGGGAACGGGAATGAAAAACTGTTTTTT.

The chain uses TRBV5-6 and TRBJ1-2, with a possible D match to TRBD1 (5 bases). V was cut by 1 base and J by 6 bases, with 10 bases left in between. There are 13 residues in the CDR3. In germline, CDR1 is SGHDT, CDR2 YYEEEE. CDR3 loop: CASSLQGADGYTF. The CDR3 nucleotides read TGTGCCAGCAGCTTGCAGGGTGCGGATGGCTACACCTTC.

The chain carries TRBV7-8 and TRBJ2-1; D unresolved. Germline CDR1 is SGHVS and CDR2 is FQNEAQ. The CDR3 spans 15 residues. V lost 5 bases to trimming and J lost 1 base, with 12 bases between them. The CDR3 here is CASSPRGPSYNEQFF. In DNA, the CDR3 is TGTGCCAGCAGCCCACGCGGCCCATCCTACAATGAGCAGTTCTTC.

V usage is TRBV7-9 and J usage is TRBJ2-1; TRBD2 aligns across 7 bases. Germline V gene sequence: CDR1 SEHNR, CDR2 FQNEAQ (reference sequence). V lost 1 base, J lost 8 bases, and 8 bases stayed unmatched. The CDR3 consists of 15 residues. This CDR3 reads CASSLEYSGGHEQFF. CDR3 DNA sequence: TGTGCCAGCAGCTTAGAGTATTCGGGGGGACATGAGCAGTTCTTC.

Regarding this clone: The same CDR3 also results from other DNA sequences found in this sample. The V call is TRBV30, the J call TRBJ2-7; TRBD2 matches 13 bases. After removal of 5 bases from V and 7 bases from J, the junction contained 5 bases not matched to a gene. Per germline, CDR1 GTSNPN and CDR2 SVGIG (reference sequence). The CDR3 length is 13 residues. CDR3 nucleotide sequence: TGTGCCTGGGGACTAGCGGGAGTATCTGAGCAGTACTTC. It translates to CAWGLAGVSEQYF.

The chain couples TRBV10-3 to TRBJ2-7; D may be TRBD1 (6 bases). The germline CDR1 and CDR2 sequences are ENHRY and SYGVKD. The germline V and J ends were trimmed by 10 bases and 0 bases, with 22 bases remaining between them. The CDR3 runs 16 residues. The CDR3 nucleotides read TGTGCCACCGCGGACCCCGACAGGAATCTCTCCTACGAGCAGTACTTC. Protein: CATADPDRNLSYEQYF.

The rearrangement uses TRBV24-1 and TRBJ2-1, with 7 bases aligning to TRBD1. The trim removed 7 bases at V and 8 bases at J, leaving 4 bases unmatched. The CDR3 has 12 amino acids. The germline V gene has CDR1 KGHDR and CDR2 SFDVKD. The CDR3 reads CATSNRGHEQFF. The CDR3 DNA reads as TGTGCCACCAGCAACAGGGGCCATGAGCAGTTCTTC.

The chain employs TRBV5-6 and TRBJ2-7, with D possibly being TRBD2 (5 bases). The CDR3 totals 14 residues. V was trimmed by 1 base and J by 5 bases, leaving 13 bases between them. CDR1 and CDR2 from the germline V gene are SGHDT and YYEEEE. CDR3 coding DNA: TGTGCCAGCAGCTTGTACACAGCGCGGGACGAGCAGTACTTC. Its protein product is CASSLYTARDEQYF.

The chain is built from TRBV2 and TRBJ1-1; 7 bases align to TRBD1. V lost 9 bases, J lost 5 bases, and 9 bases stayed unmatched. CDR1 is SNHLY and CDR2 is FYNNEI in the germline V gene. CDR3 length: 13 amino acids. CDR3 sequence reads: CASSTGTRTEAFF. DNA for the CDR3: TGTGCCAGTTCGACAGGGACGAGAACTGAAGCTTTCTTT.

The chain couples TRBV6-5 to TRBJ2-5, with TRBD2 matching over 9 bases. V lost 5 bases to trimming and J lost 2 bases; unmatched junction nucleotides: 6. The germline V gene encodes CDR1 MNHEY and CDR2 SVGAGI. This CDR3 region has 15 residues. For the CDR3, the DNA is TGTGCCAGCAGTAACCTACTAGCGGGTCAAGAGACCCAGTACTTC. Translated: CASSNLLAGQETQYF.

This chain uses TRBV6-5 with TRBJ1-1, with D unclear. Germline CDR1 MNHEY, CDR2 SVGAGI. The CDR3 is 11 amino acids. Trimming stripped 5 bases from V and 8 bases from J, with 9 bases between. CDR3 region: CASSLTREAFF. The CDR3 coding sequence is TGTGCCAGCAGTCTCACGAGGGAAGCTTTCTTT.